These T cell receptor beta chains were read from a single sample in a study of blood T cell repertoires in COVID-19. The repertoire was sequenced with immunoSEQ multiplex PCR; TCRdb's copy has only in-frame clones and lacks some. The sample lists approximately 240,000 clones, around 82% occurring once. Sequences were obtained from peripheral blood. These receptors originate from a woman older than 75 with active or convalescent COVID-19. CDR3s include the opening cysteine and the closing phenylalanine or tryptophan. The order of the fields is CDR3 length, J gene, V gene, D gene, clone size, CDR3 DNA, CDR3 protein. The D gene is left open where the match is weak. The size entry is marked missing in some rows and otherwise reads once, few, many or a size class.

17 | TRBJ1-1 | TRBV30 | TRBD1 | . | TGTGCCTGGAGTGTACGGACAGGGAGAAGGAGAAGCACTGAAGCTTTCTTT | CAWSVRTGRRRSTEAFF
18 | TRBJ2-6 | TRBV5-8 | . | . | TGTGCCAGCAGCTTGCCCGGACAGTGGGTTTCTGGGGCCAACGTCCTGACTTTC | CASSLPGQWVSGANVLTF
17 | TRBJ2-3 | TRBV4-1 | TRBD2 | . | TGCGCCAGCAGCCAAGAATGGCAGCGGGGGTTCACAGATACGCAGTATTTT | CASSQEWQRGFTDTQYF
14 | TRBJ2-1 | TRBV5-6 | TRBD1 | . | TGTGCCAGCAGCTACCGACAGGGAAGGAATGAGCAGTTCTTC | CASSYRQGRNEQFF
16 | TRBJ1-6 | TRBV5-4 | TRBD1 | . | TGTGCCAGCAGCTTGGCCGGCAGGGGGTCCGATTCACCCCTCCACTTT | CASSLAGRGSDSPLHF
14 | TRBJ1-1 | TRBV7-6 | TRBD1 | . | TGTGCCAGCAGCCCGGGACAGAAGAACACTGAAGCTTTCTTT | CASSPGQKNTEAFF
17 | TRBJ2-1 | TRBV7-6 | TRBD2 | . | TGTGCCAGCAGCTTGACGGGACTAGCGGGGGTTGGGAATGAGCAGTTCTTC | CASSLTGLAGVGNEQFF
14 | TRBJ1-5 | TRBV10-3 | . | . | TGTGCCATCAGTGAGGGCAGGGGTGAACAGCCCCAGCATTTT | CAISEGRGEQPQHF
17 | TRBJ2-2 | TRBV27 | TRBD2 | . | TGTGCCAGCAGTGCCCCTCGGGCGGGAGGCGAATCCGGGGAGCTGTTTTTT | CASSAPRAGGESGELFF
13 | TRBJ1-2 | TRBV28 | TRBD1 | . | TGTGCCAGCAACAGACAGGGGGGACGGGGCTACACCTTC | CASNRQGGRGYTF
11 | TRBJ2-5 | TRBV27 | . | . | TGTGCCAGCAGTTTCCGGGAGACCCAGTACTTC | CASSFRETQYF
14 | TRBJ1-1 | TRBV5-1 | . | . | TGCGCCAGCTGCATCCGACCGTGGGCCACTGAAGCTTTCTTT | CASCIRPWATEAFF
14 | TRBJ2-2 | TRBV3-1/TRBV3-2 | . | once | TGTGCCAGCAGCCTGGACAGGAACACCGGGGAGCTGTTTTTT | CASSLDRNTGELFF
17 | TRBJ1-4 | TRBV3-1/TRBV3-2 | . | . | TGTGCCAGCAGCCAAGCGGGTAACGGGGCAACTAATGAAAAACTGTTTTTT | CASSQAGNGATNEKLFF
14 | TRBJ2-5 | TRBV11-2 | TRBD2 | . | TGTGCCAGCAGCTTGGCGGGGGGCAAAGAGACCCAGTACTTC | CASSLAGGKETQYF
14 | TRBJ2-3 | TRBV6-5 | TRBD1 | once | TGTGCCAGCAGCCTGGGACAGTCCTTTAATACGCAGTATTTT | CASSLGQSFNTQYF
15 | TRBJ1-3 | TRBV7-6 | . | . | TGTGCCAGCAGCTTAGGAGGAAACTCTGGAAACACCATATATTTT | CASSLGGNSGNTIYF
15 | TRBJ2-3 | TRBV6-5 | TRBD2 | . | TGTGCCAGCAGTATGACTAGCGACAGCACAGATACGCAGTATTTT | CASSMTSDSTDTQYF
14 | TRBJ2-5 | TRBV24-1 | TRBD1 | . | TGTGCCACCAGTGATCCTGGACAGGGTGAGACCCAGTACTTC | CATSDPGQGETQYF
14 | TRBJ2-5 | TRBV2 | TRBD1 | . | TGTGCCAGCAGAGGGACAGGGGGCGGGGAGACCCAGTACTTC | CASRGTGGGETQYF
17 | TRBJ1-1 | TRBV5-1 | TRBD1 | . | TGCGCCAGCAGCTTAGCAGGGGGCGCGGTAGGGAACACTGAAGCTTTCTTT | CASSLAGGAVGNTEAFF
18 | TRBJ2-1 | TRBV7-2 | . | . | TGTGCCAGCAGCTTGGGCACACTACAGGGTTGGGGCTACAATGAGCAGTTCTTC | CASSLGTLQGWGYNEQFF
16 | TRBJ2-2 | TRBV19 | TRBD1 | . | TGTGCCAGTAGTACATTCAGGGGGCTGGGCACCGGGGAGCTGTTTTTT | CASSTFRGLGTGELFF
13 | TRBJ2-5 | TRBV6-5 | . | . | TGTGCCAGCTCGAGGGGAGGAGGAGAGACCCAGTACTTC | CASSRGGGETQYF
15 | TRBJ2-5 | TRBV6-5 | TRBD2 | . | TGTGCCACCAGGAAAGCGGGGGGTGGTTTAGAGACCCAGTACTTC | CATRKAGGGLETQYF
16 | TRBJ1-1 | TRBV18 | . | . | TGTGCCAGCTCACCGTCCAGGAACTTTGGGGGGACTGAAGCTTTCTTT | CASSPSRNFGGTEAFF
15 | TRBJ2-7 | TRBV5-1 | TRBD2 | . | TGCGCCAGCGAAGGGGGAGCGGGAGGGACCTACGAGCAGTACTTC | CASEGGAGGTYEQYF
14 | TRBJ1-2 | TRBV6-5 | . | . | TGTGCCAGCATCCGGAGTACAACAAACTATGGCTACACCTTC | CASIRSTTNYGYTF
16 | TRBJ1-6 | TRBV2 | . | . | TGTGCCAGCCACCCTACGGGAGGGCAGCCGATGAGGCCCCTCCACTTT | CASHPTGGQPMRPLHF
18 | TRBJ2-6 | TRBV5-1 | . | many | TGCGCCAGCAGAAAGGCCCCAGGGGGGCAAGCTGGGGCCAACGTCCTGACTTTC | CASRKAPGGQAGANVLTF
16 | TRBJ1-2 | TRBV5-1 | . | . | TGCGCCAGCAGCTTGGGCGGGACTCTCGGTAACTATGGCTACACCTTC | CASSLGGTLGNYGYTF
13 | TRBJ2-2 | TRBV29-1 | . | . | TGCAGCGTTGATAGGGGGAACACCGGGGAGCTGTTTTTT | CSVDRGNTGELFF
11 | TRBJ1-4 | TRBV3-1/TRBV3-2 | . | few | TGTGCCAGCAGCCGCGGTCCTGAACTGTTTTTT | CASSRGPELFF
14 | TRBJ2-1 | TRBV5-4 | . | . | TGTGCCAGCAGCTTGGAGACAGCGTACAATGAGCAGTTCTTC | CASSLETAYNEQFF
17 | TRBJ2-2 | TRBV7-9 | TRBD2 | . | TGTGCCAGCAGCTTAAGGGCGGTAGGCCTAGCGGACGGGGAGCTGTTTTTT | CASSLRAVGLADGELFF
16 | TRBJ2-2 | TRBV24-1 | . | . | TGTGCCACCAGTGATCCTACAGGGTTTCACACCGGGGAGCTGTTTTTT | CATSDPTGFHTGELFF
13 | TRBJ2-5 | TRBV6-5 | TRBD2 | . | TGTGCCAGCAGTCGTAGCGGGGTAGAGACCCAGTACTTC | CASSRSGVETQYF
16 | TRBJ1-6 | TRBV27 | TRBD1 | . | TGTGCCAGCAGTTTATCCCCGACAGGGGCGGCTTCACCCCTCCACTTT | CASSLSPTGAASPLHF
11 | TRBJ1-1 | TRBV2 | . | . | TGTGCCAGCAGTCGCCAGGATCAAGCTTTCTTT | CASSRQDQAFF
14 | TRBJ2-1 | TRBV30 | . | . | TGTGCCTGGGGTAGCGGCAGCTCCTACAATGAGCAGTTCTTC | CAWGSGSSYNEQFF
15 | TRBJ1-6 | TRBV28 | TRBD1 | once | TGTGCCAGCAGTTTAGGGACAGGGTATAATTCACCCCTCCACTTT | CASSLGTGYNSPLHF
14 | TRBJ2-4 | TRBV4-1 | TRBD1 | once | TGCGCCAGCAGCCAGTACGACAGGGGTGACATTCAGTACTTC | CASSQYDRGDIQYF
17 | TRBJ2-5 | TRBV10-2 | TRBD2 | few | TGCGCCAGCAGTCCGCCGCCGGGACTAGCGGGATCAGAGACCCAGTACTTC | CASSPPPGLAGSETQYF
13 | TRBJ2-7 | TRBV18 | . | few | TGTGCCAGCTCACCACGAGGAAATTACGAGCAGTACTTC | CASSPRGNYEQYF
14 | TRBJ1-6 | TRBV5-1 | TRBD1 | . | TGCGCCAGCAGCTTCGGACAGGGTAGCTCACCCCTCCACTTT | CASSFGQGSSPLHF
14 | TRBJ2-1 | TRBV2 | . | . | TGTGCCAGCAGGTGGATGGAGGGATGGGATGAGCAGTTCTTC | CASRWMEGWDEQFF
16 | TRBJ1-5 | TRBV7-8 | . | . | TGTGCCAGCAGGGAGGCGGGCCAGTATAGCAATCAGCCCCAGCATTTT | CASREAGQYSNQPQHF
15 | TRBJ2-3 | TRBV6-2/TRBV6-3 | TRBD2 | . | TGTGCCAGCAGTTCGCCGGGACTAGCGGCAGATACGCAGTATTTT | CASSSPGLAADTQYF
10 | TRBJ1-2 | TRBV29-1 | . | once | TGCAGCGTTGAAACGGGTGGCTACACCTTC | CSVETGGYTF
13 | TRBJ1-1 | TRBV29-1 | TRBD1 | . | TGCAGCGCCAACACAGGGGTTAGCACTGAAGCTTTCTTT | CSANTGVSTEAFF